Below, one T cell receptor (beta chain) is given with its context. The data were obtained in a study of identical twins. Using its own MiXCR run on the 5' RACE reads, TCRdb lists one record per CDR3 protein. The table records 450,000 or so distinct CDR3 sequences, approximately 15% of them present only once. There are 12 residues in the CDR3. V was clipped by 6 bases and J by 2 bases, with 7 bases between them. The sample was also reused in another study, on yellow fever vaccine responses in identical twins.

Sequencing input: CD4+ T cells sorted from blood. This receptor was obtained from a woman younger than 30 in good health. The rearrangement joins TRBV12-3 or TRBV12-4 to TRBJ1-1; unclear D gene. CDR3 region: CASREGNTEAFF. CDR3 coding DNA: TGTGCCAGCAGGGAGGGAAACACTGAAGCTTTCTTT.